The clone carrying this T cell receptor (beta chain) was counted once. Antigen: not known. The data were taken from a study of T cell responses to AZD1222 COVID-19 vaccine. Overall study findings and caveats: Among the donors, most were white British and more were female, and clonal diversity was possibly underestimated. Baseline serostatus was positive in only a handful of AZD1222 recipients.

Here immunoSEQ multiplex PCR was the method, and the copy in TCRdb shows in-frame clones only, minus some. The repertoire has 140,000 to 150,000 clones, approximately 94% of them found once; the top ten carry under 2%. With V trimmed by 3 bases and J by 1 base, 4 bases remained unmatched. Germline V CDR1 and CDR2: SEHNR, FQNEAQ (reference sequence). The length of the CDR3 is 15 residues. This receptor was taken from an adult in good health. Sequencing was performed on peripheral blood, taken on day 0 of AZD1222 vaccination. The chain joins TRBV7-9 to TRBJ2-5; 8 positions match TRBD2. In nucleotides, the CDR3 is TGTGCCAGCAGCTTTTCCACTAGCGGCCAAGAGACCCAGTACTTC. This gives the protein CASSFSTSGQETQYF. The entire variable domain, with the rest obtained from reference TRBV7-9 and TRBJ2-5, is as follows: DTGVSQNPRHKITKRGQNVTFRCDPISEHNRLYWYRQTLGQGPEFLTYFQNEAQLEKSRLLSDRFSAERPKGSFSTLEIQRTEQGDSAMYLCASSFSTSGQETQYFGPGTRLLVL.